A single T cell receptor (beta chain) is shown here with its context. Antigen unknown. PCR used 60 Vbeta primers and 13 Jbeta primers. Here immunoSEQ multiplex PCR was the method, and the copy in TCRdb shows in-frame clones only, minus some. The sample yields 90,000 to 130,000 clones, about 70% seen once. The data originate from a study of cytomegalovirus exposure and HLA in healthy donors. Broader study findings: When presence/absence was analysed, sequencing depth was taken to be roughly uniform across donors.

CDR1 and CDR2 (germline): SGHTS, YDEGEE. The CDR3 length is 13 residues. V was clipped by 5 bases and J by 3 bases, with 12 bases between them. The clonotype comes from a woman aged 25 to 39 in good health and CMV-seronegative. The chain links TRBV5-8 to TRBJ2-7, with D possibly being TRBD1 (6 bases). Specimen: PBMCs. The CDR3 coding sequence is TGTGCCAGCAGGGCCCGGGGACACTACGAGCAGTACTTC. It is translated as CASRARGHYEQYF.